This T cell receptor (beta chain) emerged from a study of cytomegalovirus exposure and HLA in healthy donors. Trimming took off 3 bases at V and 8 bases at J, with 16 bases between the two ends. The V gene's germline CDR1 is MGHRA and CDR2 YSYEKL. The CDR3 is 15 residues long. This clone was seen a handful of times. Its cognate antigen is unknown. 13 Jbeta primers and 60 Vbeta primers were used for the PCR. Assay: immunoSEQ multiplex PCR; the TCRdb copy retains only in-frame clones and omits some. The data show over 50,000 clones, with over 70% seen just once and about 51% held by the top ten. At the time of sampling, donors were nominally healthy, though unrecorded immune exposures were likely. The study, taken as a whole, reports: Later analysis identified several of the most significant clusters that appeared linked to common viral pathogens. Because they were indistinguishable, some V segments, including TRBV6-2 and TRBV6-3, were excluded. The investigators catalogued 180 or so TCR beta chains as cytomegalovirus-associated.

This chain links TRBV4-1 with TRBJ1-4; tentatively, D is TRBD1 (6 bases). The sequence was collected from a man in his fifties in good health and CMV-seropositive. The specimen sequenced was PBMCs. The CDR3 sequence: CASSHNPGQQEKLFF. The CDR3 DNA is TGCGCCAGCAGCCATAACCCGGGACAACAAGAAAAACTGTTTTTT.